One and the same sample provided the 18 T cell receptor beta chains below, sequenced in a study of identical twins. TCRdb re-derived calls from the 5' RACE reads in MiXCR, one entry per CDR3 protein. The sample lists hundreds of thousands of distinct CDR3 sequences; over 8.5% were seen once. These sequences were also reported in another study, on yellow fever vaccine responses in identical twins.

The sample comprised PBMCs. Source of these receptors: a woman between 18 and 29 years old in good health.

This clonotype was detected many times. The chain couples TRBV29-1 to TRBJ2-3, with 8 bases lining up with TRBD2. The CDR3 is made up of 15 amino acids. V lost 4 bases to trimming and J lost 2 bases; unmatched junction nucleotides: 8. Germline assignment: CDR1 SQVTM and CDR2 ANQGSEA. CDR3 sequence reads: CSVGGGRGATDTQYF. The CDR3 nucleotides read TGCAGCGTTGGTGGGGGGCGGGGGGCCACAGATACGCAGTATTTT.

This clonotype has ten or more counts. Here the CDR3 reads CSARDSVKRYEQYF. DNA for the CDR3: TGCAGTGCTAGAGATTCAGTAAAACGTTACGAGCAGTACTTC. The rearrangement joins TRBV20-1 to TRBJ2-7; D is uncertain. This CDR3 spans 14 amino acids. V lost 0 bases, J lost 4 bases, and 13 bases lay in between. CDR1 is DFQATT, CDR2 SNEGSKA, per germline (reference sequence).

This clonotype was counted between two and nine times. In DNA form, the CDR3 reads TGTGCCAGCAGCCAAGAAACGGGACAGGGACTCACAGATACGCAGTATTTT. Amino acids: CASSQETGQGLTDTQYF. The gene calls are TRBV4-2 and TRBJ2-3, with 9 nucleotides matching TRBD1. Germline lookup yields CDR1 LGHNA and CDR2 YNFKEQ. The CDR3 consists of 17 residues. Trimming took 0 bases from V and 2 from J; bases not matched to a gene: 6.

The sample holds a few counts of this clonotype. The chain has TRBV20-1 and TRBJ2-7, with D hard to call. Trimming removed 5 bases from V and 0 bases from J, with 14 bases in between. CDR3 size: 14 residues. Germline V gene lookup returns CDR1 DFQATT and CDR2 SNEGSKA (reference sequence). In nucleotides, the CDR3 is TGCAGTGCTCGGCGGTTCCGGATCTCCTACGAGCAGTACTTC. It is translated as CSARRFRISYEQYF.

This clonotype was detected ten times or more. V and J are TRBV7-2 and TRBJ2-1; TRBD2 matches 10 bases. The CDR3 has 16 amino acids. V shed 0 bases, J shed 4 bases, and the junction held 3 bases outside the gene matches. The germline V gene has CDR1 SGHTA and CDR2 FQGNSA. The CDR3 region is CASSLAGTSVYNEQFF. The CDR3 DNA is TGTGCCAGCAGCTTAGCGGGGACTAGCGTTTACAATGAGCAGTTCTTC.

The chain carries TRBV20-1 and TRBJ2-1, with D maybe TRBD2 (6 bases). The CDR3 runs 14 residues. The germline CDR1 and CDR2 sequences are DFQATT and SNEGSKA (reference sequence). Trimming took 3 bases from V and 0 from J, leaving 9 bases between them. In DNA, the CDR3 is TGCAGTGCTAGCTACGGGAGCTCCTACAATGAGCAGTTCTTC. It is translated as CSASYGSSYNEQFF.

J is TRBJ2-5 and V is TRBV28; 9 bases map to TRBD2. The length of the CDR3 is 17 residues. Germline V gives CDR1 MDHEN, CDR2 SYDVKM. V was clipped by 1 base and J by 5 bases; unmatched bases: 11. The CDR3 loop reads CASSLFPSGTLRETQYF. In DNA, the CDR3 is TGTGCCAGCAGTTTATTTCCTAGCGGGACCCTACGGGAGACCCAGTACTTC.

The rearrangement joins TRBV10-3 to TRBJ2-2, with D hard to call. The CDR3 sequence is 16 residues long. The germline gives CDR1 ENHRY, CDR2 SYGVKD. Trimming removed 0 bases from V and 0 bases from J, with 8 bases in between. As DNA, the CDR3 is TGTGCCATCAGTGAGTCGGTAGATTCGAACACCGGGGAGCTGTTTTTT. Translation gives CAISESVDSNTGELFF.

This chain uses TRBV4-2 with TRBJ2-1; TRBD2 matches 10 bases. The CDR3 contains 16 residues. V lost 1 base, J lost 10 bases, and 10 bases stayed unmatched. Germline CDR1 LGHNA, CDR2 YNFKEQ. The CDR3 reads CASSQASLAGEGEQFF. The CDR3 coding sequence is TGTGCCAGCAGCCAAGCGAGCCTAGCGGGAGAGGGGGAGCAGTTCTTC.

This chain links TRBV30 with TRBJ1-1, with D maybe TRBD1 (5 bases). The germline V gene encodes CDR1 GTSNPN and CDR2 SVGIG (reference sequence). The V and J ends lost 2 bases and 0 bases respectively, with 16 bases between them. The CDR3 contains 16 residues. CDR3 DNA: TGTGCCTGGAGTTCCTCTTTAGGGGTAATGAACACTGAAGCTTTCTTT. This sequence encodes CAWSSSLGVMNTEAFF.

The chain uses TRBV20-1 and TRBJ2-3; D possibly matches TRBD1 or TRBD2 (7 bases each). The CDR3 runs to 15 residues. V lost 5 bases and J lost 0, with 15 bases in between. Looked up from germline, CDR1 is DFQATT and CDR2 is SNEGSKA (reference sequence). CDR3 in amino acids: CSAPQGGPSTDTQYF. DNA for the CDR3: TGCAGTGCTCCTCAGGGGGGGCCGAGCACAGATACGCAGTATTTT.

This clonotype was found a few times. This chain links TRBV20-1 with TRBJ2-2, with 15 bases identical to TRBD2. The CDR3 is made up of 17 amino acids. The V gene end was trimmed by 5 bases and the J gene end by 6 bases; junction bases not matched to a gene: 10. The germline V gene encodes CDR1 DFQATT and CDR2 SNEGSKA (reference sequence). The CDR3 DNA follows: TGCAGTGCTCGCCATCCCGGACTAGCGGGGGGGTCCGGGGAGCTGTTTTTT. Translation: CSARHPGLAGGSGELFF.

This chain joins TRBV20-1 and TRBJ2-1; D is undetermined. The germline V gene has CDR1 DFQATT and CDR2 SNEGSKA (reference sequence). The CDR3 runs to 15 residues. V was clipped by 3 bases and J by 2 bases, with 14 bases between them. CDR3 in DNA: TGCAGTGCTAGTAAGACGAACCCCCCCTACAATGAGCAGTTCTTC. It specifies CSASKTNPPYNEQFF.

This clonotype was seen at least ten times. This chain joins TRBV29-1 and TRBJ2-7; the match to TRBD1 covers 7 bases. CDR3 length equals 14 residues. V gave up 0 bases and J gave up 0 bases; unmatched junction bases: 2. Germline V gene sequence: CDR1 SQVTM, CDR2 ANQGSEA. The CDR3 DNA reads TGCAGCGTTGAAGATCGGGACAGCTCCTACGAGCAGTACTTC. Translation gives CSVEDRDSSYEQYF.

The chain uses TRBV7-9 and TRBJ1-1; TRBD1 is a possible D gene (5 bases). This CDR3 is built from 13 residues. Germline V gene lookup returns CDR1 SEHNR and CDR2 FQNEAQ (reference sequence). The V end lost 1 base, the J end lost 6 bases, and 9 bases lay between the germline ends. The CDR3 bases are TGTGCCAGCAGCTTAGGGGGGAGGCCTGAAGCTTTCTTT. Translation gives CASSLGGRPEAFF.

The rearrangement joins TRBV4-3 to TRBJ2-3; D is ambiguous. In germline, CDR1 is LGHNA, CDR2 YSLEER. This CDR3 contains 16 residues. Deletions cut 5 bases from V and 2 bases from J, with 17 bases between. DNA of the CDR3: TGCGCCAGCAGCGAAATGTGGGGTTTTGACACAGATACGCAGTATTTT. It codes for CASSEMWGFDTDTQYF.

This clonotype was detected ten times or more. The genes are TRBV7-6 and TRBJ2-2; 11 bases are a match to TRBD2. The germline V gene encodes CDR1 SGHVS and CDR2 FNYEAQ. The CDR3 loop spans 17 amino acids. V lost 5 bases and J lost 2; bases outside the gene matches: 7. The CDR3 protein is CASSPTSGTLNTGELFF. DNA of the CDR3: TGTGCCAGCAGCCCGACTAGCGGGACCTTAAACACCGGGGAGCTGTTTTTT. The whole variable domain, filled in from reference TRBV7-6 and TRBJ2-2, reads GAGVSQSPRYKVTKRGQDVALRCDPISGHVSLYWYRQALGQGPEFLTYFNYEAQQDKSGLPNDRFSAERPEGSISTLTIQRTEQRDSAMYRCASSPTSGTLNTGELFFGEGSRLTVL.

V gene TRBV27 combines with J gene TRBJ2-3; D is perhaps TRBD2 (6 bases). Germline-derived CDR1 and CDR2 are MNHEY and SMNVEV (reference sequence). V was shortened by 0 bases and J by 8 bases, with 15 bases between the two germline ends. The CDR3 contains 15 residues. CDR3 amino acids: CASSLSMVTGGTQYF. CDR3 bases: TGTGCCAGCAGTTTATCGATGGTGACCGGGGGTACGCAGTATTTT.